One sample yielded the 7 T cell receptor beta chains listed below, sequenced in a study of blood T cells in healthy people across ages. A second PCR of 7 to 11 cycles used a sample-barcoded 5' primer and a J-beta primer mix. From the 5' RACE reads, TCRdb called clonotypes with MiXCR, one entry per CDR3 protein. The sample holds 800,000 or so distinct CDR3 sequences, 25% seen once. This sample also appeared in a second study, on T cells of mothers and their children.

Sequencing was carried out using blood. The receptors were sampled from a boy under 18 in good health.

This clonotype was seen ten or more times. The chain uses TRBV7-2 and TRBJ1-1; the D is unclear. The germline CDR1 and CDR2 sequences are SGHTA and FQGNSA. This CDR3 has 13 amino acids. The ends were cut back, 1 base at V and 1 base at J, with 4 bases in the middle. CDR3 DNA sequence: TGTGCCAGCAGCTTAGACTCGAACACTGAAGCTTTCTTT. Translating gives CASSLDSNTEAFF.

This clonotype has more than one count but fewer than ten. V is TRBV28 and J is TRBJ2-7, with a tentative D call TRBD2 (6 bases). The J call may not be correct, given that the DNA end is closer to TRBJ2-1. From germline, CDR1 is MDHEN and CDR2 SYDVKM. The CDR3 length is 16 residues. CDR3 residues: CASSPIRGLKGNEQFF. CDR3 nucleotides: TGTGCCAGCAGTCCGATAAGGGGACTCAAAGGGAATGAGCAGTTCTTC.

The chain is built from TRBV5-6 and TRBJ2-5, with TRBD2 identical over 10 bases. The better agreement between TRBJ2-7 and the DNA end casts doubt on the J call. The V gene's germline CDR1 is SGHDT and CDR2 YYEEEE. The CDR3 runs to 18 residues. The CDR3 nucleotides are TGTGCCAGCAGCAGGCGGGGGCTAGCGGGGGTCATTTCCTACGAGCAGTACTTC. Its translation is CASSRRGLAGVISYEQYF.

Written as DNA, the CDR3 is TGTGCCAGCAGTTTATTAGGGTCTCCTACAGGGTCCTACGAGCAGTACTTC. Protein sequence: CASSLLGSPTGSYEQYF. The chain recombines TRBV28 with TRBJ2-7; possible D gene TRBD1, 6 bases. The CDR3 is 17 residues long. Germline V gene sequence: CDR1 MDHEN, CDR2 SYDVKM. Trimming took 1 base from V and 1 from J, leaving 17 bases between them.

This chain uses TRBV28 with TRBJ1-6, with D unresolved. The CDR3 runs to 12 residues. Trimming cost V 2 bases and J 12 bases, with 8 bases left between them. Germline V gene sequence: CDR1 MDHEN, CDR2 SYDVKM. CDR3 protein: CASSLAIKPLHF. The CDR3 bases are TGTGCCAGCAGTTTAGCCATAAAACCCCTCCACTTT.

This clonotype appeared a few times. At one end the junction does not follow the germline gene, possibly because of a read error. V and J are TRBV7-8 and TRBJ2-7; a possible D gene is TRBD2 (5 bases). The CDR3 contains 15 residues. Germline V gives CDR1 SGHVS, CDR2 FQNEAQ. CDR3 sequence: CASSLASLSSYEQYF. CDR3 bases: TGTGCCAGCAGCCTAGCCTCCCTGAGCTCCTACGAGCAGTACTTC.

The CDR3 nucleotides read TGTGCCAGCAGCTTGGACCTAGCTCTCAATCAGCCCCAGCATTTT. It codes for CASSLDLALNQPQHF. The chain joins TRBV5-5 to TRBJ1-5; D not certain. Germline V CDR1 and CDR2: SGHKS, YYEKEE (reference sequence). CDR3 length equals 15 residues. Trimming shortened V by 0 bases and J by 3 bases, and 10 bases separated the two germline ends.